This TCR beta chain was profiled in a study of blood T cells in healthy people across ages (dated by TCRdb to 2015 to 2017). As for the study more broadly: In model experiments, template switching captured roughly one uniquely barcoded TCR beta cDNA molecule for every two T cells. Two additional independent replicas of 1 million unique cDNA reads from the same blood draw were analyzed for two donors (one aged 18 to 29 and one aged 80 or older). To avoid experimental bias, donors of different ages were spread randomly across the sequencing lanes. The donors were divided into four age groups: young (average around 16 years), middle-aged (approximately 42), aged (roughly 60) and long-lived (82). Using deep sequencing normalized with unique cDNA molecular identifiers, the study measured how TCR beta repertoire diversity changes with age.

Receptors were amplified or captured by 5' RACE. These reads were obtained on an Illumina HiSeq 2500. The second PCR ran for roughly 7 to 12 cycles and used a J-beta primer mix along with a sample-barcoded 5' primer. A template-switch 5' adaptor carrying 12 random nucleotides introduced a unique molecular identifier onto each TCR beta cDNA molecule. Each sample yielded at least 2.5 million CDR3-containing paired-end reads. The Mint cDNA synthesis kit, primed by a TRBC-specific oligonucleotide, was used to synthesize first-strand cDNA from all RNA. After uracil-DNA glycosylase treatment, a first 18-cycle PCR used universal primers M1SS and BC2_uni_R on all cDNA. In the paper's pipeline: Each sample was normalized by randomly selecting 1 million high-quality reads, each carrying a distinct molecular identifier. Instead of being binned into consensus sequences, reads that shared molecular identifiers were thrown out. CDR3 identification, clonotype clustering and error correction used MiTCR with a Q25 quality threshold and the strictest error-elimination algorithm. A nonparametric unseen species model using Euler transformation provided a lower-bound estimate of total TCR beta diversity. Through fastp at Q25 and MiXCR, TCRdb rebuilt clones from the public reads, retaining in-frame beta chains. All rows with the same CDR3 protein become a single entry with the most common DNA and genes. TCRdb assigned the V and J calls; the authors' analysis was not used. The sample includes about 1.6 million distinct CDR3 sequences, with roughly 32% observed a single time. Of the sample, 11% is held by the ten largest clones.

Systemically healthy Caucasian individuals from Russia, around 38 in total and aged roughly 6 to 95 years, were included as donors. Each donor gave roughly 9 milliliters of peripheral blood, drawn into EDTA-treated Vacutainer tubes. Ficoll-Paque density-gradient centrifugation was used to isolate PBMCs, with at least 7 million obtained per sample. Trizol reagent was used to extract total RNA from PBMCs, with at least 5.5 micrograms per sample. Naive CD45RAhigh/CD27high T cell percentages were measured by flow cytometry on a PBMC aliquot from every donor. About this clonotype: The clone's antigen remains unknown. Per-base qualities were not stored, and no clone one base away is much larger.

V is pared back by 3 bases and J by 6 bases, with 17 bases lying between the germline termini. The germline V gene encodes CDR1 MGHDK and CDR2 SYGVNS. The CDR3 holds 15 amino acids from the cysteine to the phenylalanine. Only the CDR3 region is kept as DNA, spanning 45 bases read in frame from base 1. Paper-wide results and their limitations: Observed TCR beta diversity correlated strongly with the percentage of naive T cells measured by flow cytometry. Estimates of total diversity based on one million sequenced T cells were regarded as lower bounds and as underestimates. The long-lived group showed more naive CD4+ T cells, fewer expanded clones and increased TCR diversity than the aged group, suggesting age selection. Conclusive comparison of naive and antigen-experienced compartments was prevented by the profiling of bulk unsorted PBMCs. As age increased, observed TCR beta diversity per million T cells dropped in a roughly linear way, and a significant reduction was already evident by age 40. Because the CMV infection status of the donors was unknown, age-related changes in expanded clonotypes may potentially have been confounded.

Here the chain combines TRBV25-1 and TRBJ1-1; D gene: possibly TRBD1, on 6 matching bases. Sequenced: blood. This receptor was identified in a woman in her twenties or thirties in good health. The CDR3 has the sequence CASSDRGGKGAEAFF. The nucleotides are TGTGCCAGCAGTGATAGAGGGGGGAAGGGAGCTGAAGCTTTCTTT.